Below are 26 T cell receptor beta chains sequenced from a single sample in a study of human T cells and chemical hapten exposure. Time point of the sample: pre-sensitization, week 0. Treatment defined: therapeutic diphenylcyclopropenone sensitization with weekly scalp DPC. It was unfractionated whole blood from which total RNA was extracted. TCRdb reprocessed the RACE reads with MiXCR, giving one entry per CDR3 protein. The sample carries some 36,000 distinct CDR3 sequences, about 9.4% recorded once. Sequences were derived from whole blood, sampled in connection with sensitization to the hapten diphenylcyclopropenone (DPC). These receptors were taken from a man aged 45-60 years with alopecia areata. Some clones in this sample may be carry-over from other donors' samples.

This clonotype was seen repeatedly, ten times or more. J is TRBJ2-1 and V is TRBV3-1; 11 bases are a match to TRBD2. The length of the CDR3 is 15 residues. The junction had 8 bases not matched to a gene; V was cut back by 6 bases and J by 7 bases. The V gene's germline CDR1 is LGHDT and CDR2 YNNKEL (reference sequence). CDR3: CASSLTSGRTNEQFF. The CDR3 nucleotides read TGTGCCAGCAGTCTTACTAGCGGGAGAACTAATGAGCAGTTCTTC.

The chain links TRBV4-2 to TRBJ2-7; tentatively, D is TRBD1 (7 bases). Trimming shortened V by 0 bases and J by 2 bases, and 14 bases separated the two germline ends. This CDR3 region has 16 residues. Germline CDR1 is LGHNA and CDR2 is YNFKEQ. The CDR3 protein is CASSQDSRGVTYEQYF. CDR3 DNA: TGTGCCAGCAGCCAAGATTCCAGGGGGGTCACCTACGAGCAGTACTTC.

This clonotype appeared a few times. The chain recombines TRBV28 with TRBJ1-1, with D unresolved. The CDR3 has 13 amino acids. V lost 5 bases, J lost 4 bases, and 11 bases lay in between. Germline-derived CDR1 and CDR2 are MDHEN and SYDVKM. DNA of the CDR3: TGTGCCAGCAGTCGAGGAGGACCCACTGAAGCTTTCTTT. It is translated as CASSRGGPTEAFF.

The chain links TRBV7-9 to TRBJ2-7; no clear D. CDR3 length equals 12 residues. V was pared by 5 bases and J by 0 bases, with 5 bases between. Germline values: CDR1 SEHNR, CDR2 FQNEAQ (reference sequence). The CDR3 bases are TGTGCCAGCAGCGCGATCTCCTACGAGCAGTACTTC. Translation gives CASSAISYEQYF. Filled out from reference TRBV7-9 and TRBJ2-7, the complete variable domain reads DTGVSQNPRHKITKRGQNVTFRCDPISEHNRLYWYRQTLGQGPEFLTYFQNEAQLEKSRLLSDRFSAERPKGSFSTLEIQRTEQGDSAMYLCASSAISYEQYFGPGTRLTVT.

This clonotype was seen repeatedly, ten times or more. The gene calls are TRBV27 and TRBJ1-2, with D unresolved. Germline values: CDR1 MNHEY, CDR2 SMNVEV (reference sequence). The ends were cut back, 3 bases at V and 0 bases at J, with 8 bases in the middle. The CDR3 contains 14 residues. The CDR3 sequence: CASSFKGANYGYTF. The CDR3 nucleotides read TGTGCCAGCAGTTTTAAGGGCGCTAACTATGGCTACACCTTC.

This clonotype was observed many times. The rearrangement joins TRBV9 to TRBJ2-7; TRBD1 aligns across 8 bases. The junction had 8 bases not matched to a gene; V was cut back by 0 bases and J by 6 bases. CDR3 length: 15 amino acids. The germline V gene has CDR1 SGDLS and CDR2 YYNGEE. The chain's CDR3 is CASSVVSGQGIEQYF. Here the CDR3 DNA reads TGTGCCAGCAGCGTAGTGTCCGGACAGGGTATCGAGCAGTACTTC.

This clonotype was detected only a few times. This CDR3 reads CASSLVVGNTEAFF. CDR3 nucleotide sequence: TGTGCCAGCAGCTTAGTGGTCGGGAACACTGAAGCTTTCTTT. The chain couples TRBV11-2 to TRBJ1-1, with unresolved D. Germline V CDR1 and CDR2: SGHAT, FQNNGV. The V end was cut by 1 base, the J end by 1 base, with 7 bases between. The length of the CDR3 is 14 residues.

For this clonotype: It may be a read error: a sequence one base away is much more abundant. The chain links TRBV28 to TRBJ1-4; D not resolved. CDR1 MDHEN and CDR2 SYDVKM come from the germline V gene. The CDR3 runs 11 residues. Trimming removed 7 bases at V and 3 bases at J, with 3 bases between. CDR3 sequence (DNA): TGTGCCAGCAATTCTAATGAAAAACTGTTTTTT. Residues: CASNSNEKLFF.

This clonotype showed up many times. Sequence at one end of the junction differs from germline and may be a read error. The J gene is TRBJ1-2, the V gene TRBV3-1; TRBD1 might be the D (6 bases). From germline, CDR1 is LGHDT and CDR2 YNNKEL (reference sequence). The CDR3 runs 12 residues. In nucleotides, the CDR3 is TGTGCCAGCAGCCCTGGGACATATGGGTACACCTTC. The encoded protein is CASSPGTYGYTF.

This clonotype was counted at least ten times. The J gene is TRBJ2-1, the V gene TRBV11-3; D is possibly TRBD1 (5 bases). The CDR3 extends over 21 amino acids. Trimming removed 0 bases from V and 3 bases from J, with 27 bases in between. Germline V gives CDR1 SGHNT, CDR2 YENEEA. This CDR3 reads CASSLERPKVHDSLFYNEQFF. In nucleotides, the CDR3 is TGTGCCAGCAGCTTAGAACGACCAAAGGTTCATGACAGCCTATTCTACAATGAGCAGTTCTTC. Supplemented by reference TRBV11-3 and TRBJ2-1, the full variable domain reads EAGVVQSPRYKIIEKKQPVAFWCNPISGHNTLYWYLQNLGQGPELLIRYENEEAVDDSQLPKDRFSAERLKGVDSTLKIQPAELGDSAVYLCASSLERPKVHDSLFYNEQFFGPGTRLTVL.

The table lists this clonotype with a few counts. V and J are TRBV25-1 and TRBJ2-7; TRBD1 agrees at 7 bases. Germline V gives CDR1 MGHDK, CDR2 SYGVNS. Trimming removed 7 bases from V and 1 base from J; junction bases left unmatched: 1. The CDR3 runs 12 residues. CDR3 in amino acids: CASTGQSYEQYF. Written as DNA, the CDR3 is TGTGCCAGCACGGGACAGTCCTACGAGCAGTACTTC.

The CDR3 protein is CASSTGAGELFF. CDR3 sequence (DNA): TGTGCCAGCAGTACCGGGGCCGGGGAGCTGTTTTTT. This sequence joins TRBV7-2 and TRBJ2-2; D possibly corresponds to TRBD2 (5 bases). The CDR3 has 12 amino acids. Trimming left V 6 bases short and J 6 bases short, with 8 bases between. Germline V gives CDR1 SGHTA, CDR2 FQGNSA. Filled out from reference TRBV7-2 and TRBJ2-2, the complete variable domain reads GAGVSQSPSNKVTEKGKDVELRCDPISGHTALYWYRQSLGQGLEFLIYFQGNSAPDKSGLPSDRFSAERTGGSVSTLTIQRTQQEDSAVYLCASSTGAGELFFGEGSRLTVL.

The chain uses TRBV6-1 and TRBJ2-2; the match to TRBD1 covers 11 bases. V shed 8 bases and J 0 bases; nucleotides not matched to a gene: 14. The CDR3 length is 19 residues. Germline V gives CDR1 MNHNS, CDR2 SASEGT. CDR3 in amino acids: CASPRRDRGVFTNTGELFF. CDR3 in DNA: TGTGCCAGCCCCCGCCGGGACAGGGGGGTATTCACGAACACCGGGGAGCTGTTTTTT.

The chain has TRBV12-3 or TRBV12-4 and TRBJ2-7; possible D gene TRBD1, 6 bases. The V gene lost 5 bases and the J gene lost 6 bases, with 11 bases spanning the gap. The CDR3 is 12 amino acids. The CDR3 sequence: CASSNTRGEQYF. CDR3 sequence (DNA): TGTGCCAGCAGTAATACCAGGGGCGAGCAGTACTTC.

This clonotype has a count of ten or more. The J gene is TRBJ2-1, the V gene TRBV6-6; D tentatively reads TRBD1 or TRBD2 (5 bases each). This CDR3 comprises 14 residues. V lost 0 bases, J lost 7 bases, and 10 bases lay in between. CDR1 and CDR2 (germline): MNHNY, SVGAGI (reference sequence). CDR3 loop: CASSYSGTRNEQFF. The CDR3 DNA is TGTGCCAGCAGTTACTCCGGGACGAGGAATGAGCAGTTCTTC.

This clonotype was counted at least ten times. The CDR3 nucleotides read TGTGCCAGCAGCTTTGCGACCACAGATACGCAGTATTTT. Protein product: CASSFATTDTQYF. This chain links TRBV7-2 with TRBJ2-3; D remains unclear. The CDR3 consists of 13 residues. Germline CDR1 SGHTA, CDR2 FQGNSA. V was clipped by 3 bases and J by 2 bases, with 6 bases between them.

In this sample, this clonotype turned up a few times. The chain recombines TRBV11-2 with TRBJ2-3, with a weak D call TRBD2 (6 bases). V lost 5 bases and J lost 0, with 12 bases in between. CDR3 length: 15 amino acids. Per germline, CDR1 SGHAT and CDR2 FQNNGV. Here the CDR3 reads CASSLGTPSTDTQYF. The CDR3 DNA follows: TGTGCCAGCAGCCTCGGGACTCCTAGCACAGATACGCAGTATTTT.

This clonotype was seen a handful of times. This rearrangement joins TRBV29-1 to TRBJ2-7; D remains unclear. V was cut by 7 bases and J by 5 bases, with 18 bases left in between. There are 13 residues in the CDR3. CDR1 is SQVTM, CDR2 ANQGSEA, per germline. The CDR3 protein is CSASSGFGNEQYF. CDR3 bases: TGCAGCGCCAGTTCAGGTTTTGGGAACGAGCAGTACTTC.

This clonotype was picked up many times. The chain has TRBV12-3 or TRBV12-4 and TRBJ2-1, with 12 bases that match TRBD2. V dropped 2 bases and J dropped 12; count of bases not matched to a gene: 8. The CDR3 has 15 amino acids. The CDR3 sequence is CASSLLAGGPVLQFF. Written as DNA, the CDR3 is TGTGCCAGCAGTTTACTAGCGGGAGGGCCCGTTTTGCAGTTCTTC.

This clonotype was counted at least ten times. J is TRBJ2-1 and V is TRBV20-1, with 9 bases matching TRBD2. With V trimmed by 5 bases and J by 7 bases, 12 bases remained unmatched. Germline lookup yields CDR1 DFQATT and CDR2 SNEGSKA (reference sequence). The CDR3 length is 15 residues. The CDR3 is CSASSLAGDYNEQFF. The CDR3 region has the DNA TGCAGTGCTTCATCCTTAGCGGGAGATTATAATGAGCAGTTCTTC.

This clonotype was counted ten times or more. The chain couples TRBV7-9 to TRBJ2-7, with 10 nucleotides matching TRBD2. The ends lost 6 bases at V and 7 bases at J; junction bases unmatched: 15. This CDR3 is built from 16 residues. CDR1 and CDR2 from the germline V gene are SEHNR and FQNEAQ (reference sequence). This CDR3 is CASRPPTSGTGLEQYF. The CDR3 DNA follows: TGTGCCAGCAGACCTCCTACTAGCGGGACCGGCTTGGAGCAGTACTTC.

This clonotype has more than one count but fewer than ten. The chain joins TRBV18 to TRBJ2-7; the match to TRBD2 covers 10 bases. The CDR3 is made up of 16 amino acids. The V and J ends lost 0 bases and 4 bases, in that order; junction bases with no gene match: 6. CDR1 and CDR2 (germline): KGHSH, LQKENI. The CDR3 sequence is CASSPPVLAGFYEQYF. The CDR3 region has the DNA TGTGCCAGCTCACCACCGGTACTAGCGGGGTTTTACGAGCAGTACTTC.

This clonotype was observed a handful of times. The chain employs TRBV27 and TRBJ1-2; the D is unclear. Germline assignment: CDR1 MNHEY and CDR2 SMNVEV (reference sequence). The CDR3 consists of 14 residues. V lost 0 bases and J 8 bases, leaving 13 bases between the germline ends. The CDR3 spells CASSLSLGVGGYTF. CDR3 nucleotides: TGTGCCAGCAGTTTATCGCTTGGGGTAGGAGGCTACACCTTC.

At least ten counts were recorded for this clonotype. The chain employs TRBV7-8 and TRBJ2-7; TRBD2 matches 7 bases. Germline V gene sequence: CDR1 SGHVS, CDR2 FQNEAQ. The CDR3 runs 15 residues. The V gene end was trimmed by 2 bases and the J gene end by 2 bases; junction bases not matched to a gene: 6. Written as DNA, the CDR3 is TGTGCCAGCAGCTTATTGTCTAGCGGCACCTACGAGCAGTACTTC. Translating gives CASSLLSSGTYEQYF.

This clonotype showed up just a few times. The V gene is TRBV7-9, the J gene TRBJ2-3; D may be TRBD2 (6 bases). The V gene lost 5 bases and the J gene lost 2 bases, with 14 bases spanning the gap. The CDR3 consists of 15 residues. The germline V gene encodes CDR1 SEHNR and CDR2 FQNEAQ (reference sequence). CDR3 in amino acids: CASSQGGVITDTQYF. DNA for the CDR3: TGTGCCAGCAGCCAAGGAGGGGTTATCACAGATACGCAGTATTTT.

In this sample, this clonotype turned up many times. V is TRBV7-2 and J is TRBJ2-7, with TRBD2 identical over 14 bases. CDR3 size: 15 residues. Germline V gene lookup returns CDR1 SGHTA and CDR2 FQGNSA. Trimming cost V 5 bases and J 7 bases; bases outside gene matches: 7. The CDR3 here is CASSPRLAGGGEQYF. CDR3 coding DNA: TGTGCCAGCAGCCCCCGACTAGCGGGAGGGGGGGAGCAGTACTTC.